Described below is a single TCR beta chain sequence and its context. What it binds is not known. Mismatch repair deficiency was confirmed in all patients, by PCR or immunohistochemistry. Trimming cost V 7 bases and J 4 bases, with 16 bases left between them. The CDR3 spans 14 residues. Germline V gene sequence: CDR1 MNHEY, CDR2 SMNVEV (reference sequence). The protocol was immunoSEQ multiplex PCR, while the TCRdb copy is restricted to in-frame clones and leaves out a portion. The table lists roughly 45,000 clones, 70% to 85% of them singletons. These data come from a study of PD-1 blockade in mismatch repair-deficient tumors. Study overall: All were previously treated, progressing patients with approximately 11 mismatch repair-deficient cancer types. Notes on the study in general: After pembrolizumab, tumor-resident clones rose rapidly, then generally contracted before radiologic responses.

The material was PBMCs, obtained before pembrolizumab treatment. The sequence was obtained from an adult with mismatch repair-deficient cancer. The J gene is TRBJ1-1, the V gene TRBV27; D is perhaps TRBD1 (6 bases). The CDR3 DNA reads as TGTGCCAGCATTACTTACAGGGACGGCACTGAAGCTTTCTTT. This translates into CASITYRDGTEAFF.